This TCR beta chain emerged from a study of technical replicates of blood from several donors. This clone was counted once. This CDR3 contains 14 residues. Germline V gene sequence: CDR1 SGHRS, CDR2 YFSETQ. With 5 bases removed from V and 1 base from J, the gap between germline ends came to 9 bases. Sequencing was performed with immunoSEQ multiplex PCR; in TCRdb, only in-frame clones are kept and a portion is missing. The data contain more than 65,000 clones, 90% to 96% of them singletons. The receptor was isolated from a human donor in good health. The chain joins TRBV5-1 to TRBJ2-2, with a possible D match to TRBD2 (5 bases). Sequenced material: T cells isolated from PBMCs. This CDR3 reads CASRRGLNTGELFF. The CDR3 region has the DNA TGCGCCAGCAGGCGAGGGCTGAACACCGGGGAGCTGTTTTTT. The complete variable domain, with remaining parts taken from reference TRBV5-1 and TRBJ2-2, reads KAGVTQTPRYLIKTRGQQVTLSCSPISGHRSVSWYQQTPGQGLQFLFEYFSETQRNKGNFPGRFSGRQFSNSRSEMNVSTLELGDSALYLCASRRGLNTGELFFGEGSRLTVL.